The clone carrying this T cell receptor beta chain was seen a handful of times. RNA transcripts were the template for amplifying TCR beta CDR3 regions. The primer set for the first-round RT-PCR of the TCR CDR3 was HTBI. One entry per CDR3 protein results from TCRdb running MiXCR on the multiplex PCR reads. The data show over 700,000 distinct CDR3 sequences, under 20% seen once. These data belong to a study of T cells in Graves' hyperthyroidism and ophthalmopathy. In germline, CDR1 is MGHRA, CDR2 YSYEKL. CDR3 length equals 15 residues. V dropped 4 bases and J dropped 8 bases, with 15 bases sitting between them. Newly diagnosed patients aged 18 to 65 had hyperthyroidism of under 2 months' duration. Lactation, pregnancy, other autoimmune disease or uncontrolled infection led to exclusion of patients. Every diagnosis used clinical symptoms, serum thyroxine and TRAb, thyroid ultrasound and orbital computed tomography. Extraction of PBMCs used roughly 9.3 ml of fresh peripheral blood.

The V call is TRBV4-1, the J call TRBJ1-6, with a possible D match to TRBD1 (6 bases). The TCR comes from a woman between 45 and 65 years old with Graves' hyperthyroidism that later progressed to Graves' ophthalmopathy. The specimen was blood. CDR3 bases: TGCGCCAGCAGCCGAAACACAGGGACGTATTCACCCCTCCACTTT. The encoded protein is CASSRNTGTYSPLHF.